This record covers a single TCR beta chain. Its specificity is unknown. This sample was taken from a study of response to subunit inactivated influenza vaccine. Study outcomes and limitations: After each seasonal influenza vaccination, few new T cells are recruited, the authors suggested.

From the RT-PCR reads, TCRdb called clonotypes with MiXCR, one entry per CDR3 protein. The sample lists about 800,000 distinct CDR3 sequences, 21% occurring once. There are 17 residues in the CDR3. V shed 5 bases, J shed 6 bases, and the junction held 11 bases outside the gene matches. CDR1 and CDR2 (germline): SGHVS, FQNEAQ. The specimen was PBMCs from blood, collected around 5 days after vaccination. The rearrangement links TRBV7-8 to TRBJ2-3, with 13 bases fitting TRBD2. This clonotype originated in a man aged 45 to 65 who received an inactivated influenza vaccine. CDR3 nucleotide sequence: TGTGCCAGCAGCCCCCGACTAGCGGGGGGTTTATCGGATACGCAGTATTTT. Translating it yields CASSPRLAGGLSDTQYF.